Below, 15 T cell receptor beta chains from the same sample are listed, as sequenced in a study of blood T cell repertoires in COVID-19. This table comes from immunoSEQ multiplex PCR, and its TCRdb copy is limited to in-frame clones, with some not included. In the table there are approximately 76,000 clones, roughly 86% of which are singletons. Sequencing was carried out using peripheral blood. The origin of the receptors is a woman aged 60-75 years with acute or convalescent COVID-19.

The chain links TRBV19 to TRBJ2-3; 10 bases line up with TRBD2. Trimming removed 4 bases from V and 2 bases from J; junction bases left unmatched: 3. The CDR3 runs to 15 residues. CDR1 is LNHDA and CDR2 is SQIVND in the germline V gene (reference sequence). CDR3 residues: CASSTLAGDTDTQYF. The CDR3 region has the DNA TGTGCCAGTAGTACGCTAGCGGGGGACACAGATACGCAGTATTTT. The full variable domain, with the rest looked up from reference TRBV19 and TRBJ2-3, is DGGITQSPKYLFRKEGQNVTLSCEQNLNHDAMYWYRQDPGQGLRLIYYSQIVNDFQKGDIAEGYSVSREKKESFPLTVTSAQKNPTAFYLCASSTLAGDTDTQYFGPGTRLTVL.

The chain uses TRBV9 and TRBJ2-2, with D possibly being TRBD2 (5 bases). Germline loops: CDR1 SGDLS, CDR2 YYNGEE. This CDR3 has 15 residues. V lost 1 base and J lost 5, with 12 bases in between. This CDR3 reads CASSVMSPGTGELFF. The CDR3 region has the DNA TGTGCCAGCAGCGTAATGAGCCCGGGGACCGGGGAGCTGTTTTTT.

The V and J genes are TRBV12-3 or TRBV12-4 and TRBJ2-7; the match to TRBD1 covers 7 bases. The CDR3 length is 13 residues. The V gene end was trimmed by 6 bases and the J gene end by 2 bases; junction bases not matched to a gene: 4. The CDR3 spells CASRLGQTYEQYF. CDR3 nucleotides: TGTGCCAGCAGGCTGGGACAGACCTACGAGCAGTACTTC.

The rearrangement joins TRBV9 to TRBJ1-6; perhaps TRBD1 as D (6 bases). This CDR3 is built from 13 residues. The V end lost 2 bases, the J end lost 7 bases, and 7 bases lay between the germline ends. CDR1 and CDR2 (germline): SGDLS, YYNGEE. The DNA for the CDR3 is TGTGCCAGCAGCGTGGGGGCCAATTCACCCCTCCACTTT. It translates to CASSVGANSPLHF.

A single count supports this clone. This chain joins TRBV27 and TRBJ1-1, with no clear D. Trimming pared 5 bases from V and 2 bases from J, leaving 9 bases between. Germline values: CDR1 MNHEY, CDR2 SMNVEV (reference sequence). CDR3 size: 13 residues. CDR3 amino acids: CASSREYNTEAFF. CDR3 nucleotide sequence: TGTGCCAGCAGTCGTGAGTACAACACTGAAGCTTTCTTT.

CDR3 loop: CASSVAPRRGTDTQYF. CDR3 in DNA: TGTGCCAGCAGCGTAGCCCCTCGGAGGGGAACAGATACGCAGTATTTT. This rearrangement joins TRBV9 to TRBJ2-3; perhaps TRBD2 as D (6 bases). CDR1 is SGDLS, CDR2 YYNGEE, per germline. V dropped 0 bases and J dropped 3 bases, with 14 bases sitting between them. CDR3 size: 16 residues.

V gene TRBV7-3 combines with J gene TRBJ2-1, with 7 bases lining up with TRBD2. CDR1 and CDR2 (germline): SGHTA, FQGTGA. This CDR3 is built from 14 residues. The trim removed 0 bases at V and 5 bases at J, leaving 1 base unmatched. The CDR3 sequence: CASSLTGTNNEQFF. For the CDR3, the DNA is TGTGCCAGCAGCTTAACGGGGACTAACAATGAGCAGTTCTTC.

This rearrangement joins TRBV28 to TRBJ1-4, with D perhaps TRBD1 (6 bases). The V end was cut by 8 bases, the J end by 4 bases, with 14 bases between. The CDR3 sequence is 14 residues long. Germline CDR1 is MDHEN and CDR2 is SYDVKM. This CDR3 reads CASGSGQVNEKLFF. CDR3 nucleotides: TGTGCCAGCGGTTCGGGACAAGTTAATGAAAAACTGTTTTTT.

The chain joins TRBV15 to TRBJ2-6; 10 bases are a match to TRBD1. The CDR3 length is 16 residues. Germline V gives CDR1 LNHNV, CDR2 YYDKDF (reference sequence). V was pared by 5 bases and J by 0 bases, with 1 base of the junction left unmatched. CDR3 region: CATSGDRGSGANVLTF. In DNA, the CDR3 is TGTGCCACCAGCGGGGACAGGGGCTCTGGGGCCAACGTCCTGACTTTC.

The CDR3: CASSLGGQGRNEQFF. In nucleotides, the CDR3 is TGTGCCAGCAGTTTAGGGGGACAGGGTCGCAATGAGCAGTTCTTC. The chain employs TRBV28 and TRBJ2-1; 9 bases line up with TRBD1. CDR3 length equals 15 residues. V was clipped by 2 bases and J by 6 bases; unmatched bases: 5. The germline V gene has CDR1 MDHEN and CDR2 SYDVKM.

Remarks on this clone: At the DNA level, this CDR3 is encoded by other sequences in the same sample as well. CDR3 DNA sequence: TGCAGCGTTGATACAGGATTGAACACTGAAGCTTTCTTT. It yields the protein CSVDTGLNTEAFF. This chain joins TRBV29-1 and TRBJ1-1; possibly TRBD1 for D (5 bases). This CDR3 comprises 13 residues. V gave up 3 bases and J gave up 0 bases, with 8 bases separating them. Germline CDR1 SQVTM, CDR2 ANQGSEA.

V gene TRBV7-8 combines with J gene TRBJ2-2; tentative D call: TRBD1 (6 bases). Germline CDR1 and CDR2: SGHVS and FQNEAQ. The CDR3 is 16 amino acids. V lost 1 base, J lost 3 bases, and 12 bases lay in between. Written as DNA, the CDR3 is TGTGCCAGCAGCTTAGATCCAGGGGCGTACACCGGGGAGCTGTTTTTT. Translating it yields CASSLDPGAYTGELFF.

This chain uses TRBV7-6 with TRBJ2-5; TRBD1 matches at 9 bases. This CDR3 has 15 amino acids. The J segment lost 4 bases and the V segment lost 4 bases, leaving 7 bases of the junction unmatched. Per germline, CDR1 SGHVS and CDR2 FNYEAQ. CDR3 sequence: CASSSWTGEGETQYF. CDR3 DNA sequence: TGTGCCAGCAGCTCCTGGACAGGGGAAGGAGAGACCCAGTACTTC.

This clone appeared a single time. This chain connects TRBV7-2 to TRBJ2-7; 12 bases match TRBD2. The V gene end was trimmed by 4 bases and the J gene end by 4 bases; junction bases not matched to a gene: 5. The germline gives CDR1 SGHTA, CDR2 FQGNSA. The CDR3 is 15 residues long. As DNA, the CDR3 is TGTGCCAGCAGCTACGGGACTAGCGGGCCGTACGAGCAGTACTTC. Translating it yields CASSYGTSGPYEQYF.

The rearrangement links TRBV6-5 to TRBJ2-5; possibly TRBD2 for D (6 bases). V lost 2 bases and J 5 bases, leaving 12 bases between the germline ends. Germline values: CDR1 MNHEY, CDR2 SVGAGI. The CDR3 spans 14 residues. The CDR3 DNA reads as TGTGCCAGCAGTTACGAGGTGGCGGGGGAGACCCAGTACTTC. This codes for CASSYEVAGETQYF.